This T cell receptor beta chain derives from a study of human T cells and chemical hapten exposure. Study at large: For the approximately 25-week duration of the study, patients were given weekly doses of diphenylcyclopropenone on the scalp.

Authors' analysis steps: Sequenced samples showed a median of 95,638 TCRs each, with counts running from approximately 20,000 to 700,000. TCRdb recomputed calls from the RACE reads with MiXCR, one row per CDR3 protein. TCRdb's processing, not the study's, gives the V and J calls here. The top ten clones hold less than 0.95% of a sample with 95,000 to 150,000 distinct CDR3 sequences, approximately 13% of them seen once. This clonotype was seen ten or more times. The antigen remains undetermined. The time point was: patch test 1, 2 weeks after DPC sensitization. The sample's treatment: therapeutic diphenylcyclopropenone sensitization with weekly scalp DPC. The study enrolled 18 to 70-year-old alopecia patients suitable for DPC. General observations from the study: Expanded TCRs made up significantly more big CDR3 similarity clusters than controls did.

The receptor was isolated from a man aged 18 to 29 with alopecia areata. Some clones in this sample may be carry-over from other donors' samples. This material consisted of whole blood, taken in connection with sensitization to the hapten diphenylcyclopropenone (DPC).

The CDR3 loop reads CASSERGSVYGYTF. The CDR3 DNA follows: TGTGCCAGCAGTGAAAGGGGCTCGGTCTATGGCTACACCTTC. The genes are TRBV2 and TRBJ1-2, with D perhaps matching TRBD1 (5 bases). CDR1 is SNHLY and CDR2 is FYNNEI in the germline V gene. Trimming shortened V by 2 bases and J by 4 bases, and 11 bases separated the two germline ends. This CDR3 spans 14 amino acids. Filled out from reference TRBV2 and TRBJ1-2, the complete variable domain reads EPEVTQTPSHQVTQMGQEVILRCVPISNHLYFYWYRQILGQKVEFLVSFYNNEISEKSEIFDDQFSVERPDGSNFTLKIRSTKLEDSAMYFCASSERGSVYGYTFGSGTRLTVV.